This T cell receptor beta chain was sequenced in a study of cytotoxic CD8 clonotypes in ibrutinib-treated CLL. Study-wide background: Median treatment time before response sampling was eleven to twelve months, range 6 to 36.

V lost 1 base and J lost 7; bases outside the gene matches: 6. The CDR3 extends over 16 amino acids. In germline, CDR1 is LGHNA, CDR2 YSLEER. Profiling relied on immunoSEQ multiplex PCR, and the TCRdb table lists in-frame clones only, not all of them. The sample comprises roughly 30,000 clones, 76% of which are singletons, and less than 55% rests with the top ten. V gene TRBV4-3 combines with J gene TRBJ2-1; TRBD2 aligns across 11 bases. Specimen: PBMCs, collected after 36 months of ibrutinib treatment. The receptor was derived from a human donor with chronic lymphocytic leukemia. CDR3 region: CASSQAPTSGENEQFF. In DNA, the CDR3 is TGCGCCAGCAGCCAAGCGCCGACTAGCGGGGAAAATGAGCAGTTCTTC.